This entry features one T cell receptor beta chain sequence. Its specific antigen is unknown. There are no base qualities to consult, and no much larger clone falls within one base. The 35 to 40 donors, aged about 6 to 100 years, were systemically healthy Caucasian individuals from Russia. Each donor gave roughly 11 milliliters of peripheral blood, drawn into EDTA-treated Vacutainer tubes. Ficoll-Paque density-gradient centrifugation was used to isolate PBMCs, with at least 7 million per sample. Trizol reagent was used to extract total RNA from the PBMCs, yielding at least 5.5 micrograms per sample. Naive CD45RAhigh/CD27high T cell percentages were measured by flow cytometry on a PBMC aliquot from every donor. This specimen belongs to a study of blood T cells in healthy people across ages (dated by TCRdb to 2013 to 2016). With respect to the entire study: In model experiments, roughly one uniquely barcoded TCR beta cDNA molecule per two T cells was captured by template switching. The study measured age-related changes in TCR beta repertoire diversity using deep sequencing normalized with unique cDNA molecular identifiers. The donors were divided into four age groups: young (average roughly 17 years), middle-aged (about 39), aged (approximately 62) and long-lived (about 80). To avoid experimental bias, donors of different ages were randomly spread across the sequencing lanes. For two donors (one aged 18 to 30 and one aged 80 or older), the study analyzed two additional independent replicas of 1 million unique cDNA reads from the same blood draw. Overall study results and their limits: Estimates of total diversity based on one million sequenced T cells were considered lower bounds and underestimates. Observed TCR beta diversity correlated strongly with the percentage of naive T cells measured by flow cytometry. Observed TCR beta diversity per million T cells fell roughly linearly with age, and a significant reduction was already apparent by age about 38. Because donor CMV infection status was unknown, age-related changes in expanded clonotypes were potentially confounded. Compared with the aged group, the long-lived group had more naive CD4+ T cells, fewer expanded clones and increased TCR diversity, suggesting age selection. Since profiling was done on bulk unsorted PBMCs, naive and antigen-experienced compartments could not be conclusively compared.

The protocol used for the library was 5' RACE. A second about 7 to 12 cycle PCR used a sample-barcoded 5' primer and a J-beta primer mix. Each TCR beta cDNA molecule received a unique molecular identifier from a template-switch 5' adaptor carrying 12 random nucleotides. Each sample yielded at least 2.5 million CDR3-containing paired-end reads. First-strand cDNA was synthesized from all RNA with the Mint cDNA synthesis kit, primed by a TRBC-specific oligonucleotide. Following uracil-DNA glycosylase treatment, all cDNA underwent a first 18-cycle PCR with the universal primers M1SS and BC2_uni_R. The original methods were these. For normalization, 1 million high-quality reads, each with a distinct molecular identifier, were randomly selected from each sample. Reads with shared molecular identifiers were discarded instead of being binned into consensus sequences. MiTCR, with a Q25 quality threshold and the strictest error-elimination algorithm, was used for CDR3 identification, clonotype clustering and error correction. A nonparametric unseen species model with Euler transformation was used to estimate a lower bound on total TCR beta diversity. TCRdb trimmed the raw reads at Q25, called clones with MiXCR and kept productive beta chains. Records with the same CDR3 protein are collapsed into one entry carrying the most frequent genes and DNA. These V and J calls originate from TCRdb's pipeline instead of the authors' own analysis. In all, the sample holds 1.8 million or so distinct CDR3 sequences, and about 39% of those were seen once. The top ten clones comprise roughly 23% of the sample.

CDR1 MGHRA and CDR2 YSYEKL were looked up in the germline V gene. The CDR3, from cysteine to phenylalanine, totals 16 residues. The retained sequence is limited to the CDR3, 48 bases, with the frame set at the first base. The junction shows trimming of 6 bases on V and 4 bases on J, and the gene matches do not reach 10 bases of it. The source of this sequence is a human donor in good health. This chain joins TRBV4-1 to TRBJ2-3; 10 bases in the junction line up with TRBD2. Sequenced material: blood. The CDR3 region reads CASSPEAGGPSDTQYF. The DNA sequence is as follows: TGCGCCAGCAGTCCAGAAGCGGGGGGGCCGTCAGATACGCAGTATTTT.